A selection of T cell receptor beta chains follows, all from one sample in a study of human T cells and chemical hapten exposure. TCRdb reprocessed the RACE reads with MiXCR, giving one entry per CDR3 protein. The profile shows under 65,000 distinct CDR3 sequences, 9.4% of them singletons. The sample consisted of whole blood, taken in connection with sensitization to the hapten diphenylcyclopropenone (DPC). The receptors shown here come from a woman aged 35 to 49 with alopecia areata. Some clones in this sample may be carry-over from other donors' samples. CDR3s leave out the opening cysteine and the closing phenylalanine or tryptophan. Rows give clone size only sometimes, using once, few, many, or a class for an expanded clone.

V gene	clone size	CDR3 length	J gene	CDR3 protein
TRBV9	NA	14	TRBJ2-3	ASSVDPDRSTDTQY
TRBV29-1	many	11	TRBJ2-3	SVVGIGPDTQY
TRBV12-3/TRBV12-4	few	12	TRBJ1-2	ASRQGAFDYGYT
TRBV13	many	13	TRBJ2-7	ASSRTGQGRSEQY
TRBV5-1	many	10	TRBJ2-5	ASSRSTETQY
TRBV2	many	12	TRBJ2-4	ASSEGTGENIQY
TRBV6-6	few	11	TRBJ1-5	ASSYQGDQPQH
TRBV12-3/TRBV12-4	many	13	TRBJ1-1	ASSLEDGRDTEAF
TRBV2	few	10	TRBJ2-2	ASEGMAGELF
TRBV20-1	NA	13	TRBJ2-7	SARLTPGLTYEQY
TRBV4-3	many	12	TRBJ1-2	ASSPGQGNYGYT
TRBV5-1	few	12	TRBJ1-2	ASSAGQGNYGYT
TRBV7-2	many	14	TRBJ2-6	ASSLDTGAGANVLT
TRBV4-2	many	12	TRBJ2-1	ASSLGITGDEQF
TRBV5-1	NA	11	TRBJ2-5	ASKFQGQETQY
TRBV28	few	11	TRBJ2-7	ASSLGPSYEQY
TRBV7-2	many	12	TRBJ1-2	ASSLRADSYGYT
TRBV6-1	many	12	TRBJ2-3	ASSEVKGPDTQY
TRBV4-1	many	11	TRBJ2-7	ASSQVPAYEQY
TRBV6-5	many	14	TRBJ2-6	ASSYSGGAGANVLT
TRBV5-1	many	12	TRBJ1-6	ASSVGQFGSPLH
TRBV10-2	NA	9	TRBJ1-2	ASSEGWSVT
TRBV2	many	10	TRBJ1-1	ASGGLRTEAF
TRBV12-3/TRBV12-4	few	11	TRBJ1-1	ASSWDDNTEAF
TRBV7-2	many	14	TRBJ2-3	ASSLEVAGGTDTQY
TRBV5-1	NA	12	TRBJ2-7	ASSSQGYSYEQY
TRBV12-3/TRBV12-4	many	11	TRBJ2-7	ASSLNRIYEQY
TRBV3-1	NA	13	TRBJ2-7	ASSLVGGGASEQY
TRBV10-3	few	12	TRBJ2-1	AIGDRGSTNEQF
TRBV30	many	11	TRBJ2-5	AWSEVTGETQY
TRBV5-5	NA	12	TRBJ2-3	ASSLELATDTQY
TRBV6-1	many	13	TRBJ1-5	ASSEGRGVGQPQH
TRBV6-2/TRBV6-3	many	15	TRBJ2-2	ASSYASGGGDTGELF
TRBV29-1	many	10	TRBJ2-7	SVEAGPYEQY
TRBV6-5	NA	13	TRBJ2-7	ASSYHGPSSYEQY
TRBV15	many	14	TRBJ2-2	ATSRVRAGNTGELF
TRBV3-1	many	14	TRBJ2-1	ASSRRAGSSYNEQF
TRBV7-9	few	10	TRBJ2-7	ASSPTGREQY
TRBV11-2	NA	12	TRBJ2-1	ASSLGLAGNEQF
TRBV5-5	NA	13	TRBJ2-5	ASRDRGRGQETQY
TRBV6-4	many	14	TRBJ2-2	ASSPAQNGDTGELF
TRBV2	many	9	TRBJ1-5	ASSEGEPQH
TRBV4-2	few	13	TRBJ1-2	ASSQAGTGGFGYT
TRBV28	many	12	TRBJ2-4	ASSPKIAKNIQY
TRBV7-8	few	14	TRBJ1-1	ASSLRDRYMNTEAF
TRBV12-5	many	13	TRBJ1-1	ASGPENPLIGEAF
TRBV27	many	12	TRBJ2-7	ASSDRRGMHEQY
TRBV28	NA	15	TRBJ1-3	ASSLVAYDRGGNTIY
TRBV9	NA	12	TRBJ2-5	ASSVRAVQETQY
TRBV19	many	12	TRBJ2-2	ASTQQGNTGELF
TRBV5-6	NA	14	TRBJ2-1	ASSLAGLAGNNEQF
TRBV6-1	once	13	TRBJ1-1	ASSELQGVGTKAF
TRBV7-9	many	10	TRBJ1-2	ASSLADYIYT
TRBV27	many	12	TRBJ1-1	ASSSQGLNTEAF
TRBV12-3/TRBV12-4	NA	11	TRBJ2-1	ASSVSRGDEQF
TRBV29-1	few	11	TRBJ2-7	SVATDPSYEQY
TRBV14	NA	13	TRBJ2-7	ASSQDTDRAYEQY
TRBV7-7	many	14	TRBJ1-2	ASSPYHIYYNYGYT
TRBV12-3/TRBV12-4	few	15	TRBJ1-6	ASSSFRGSGGNSPLH
TRBV5-1	NA	13	TRBJ2-7	ASSIGGAVTYEQY